These 24 T cell receptor beta chains originate from one sample sequenced in a study of long-term antiretroviral therapy in people with HIV. Survey-level immunoSEQ v3.0 assays were run. Profiled with immunoSEQ multiplex PCR; TCRdb holds only in-frame clones, not every one. Among 22,000 or so clones, roughly 82% were seen once, and the ten largest hold about 4.5%. Specimen: unsorted PBMCs, collected 5.9 years after starting antiretroviral therapy. Receptors were obtained from a man aged 25-45 years with HIV.

This clone is large (0.1 to 1%) by share. This rearrangement joins TRBV9 to TRBJ2-7, with D tentatively TRBD1 (5 bases). In germline, CDR1 is SGDLS, CDR2 YYNGEE. V dropped 1 base and J dropped 5 bases, with 10 bases sitting between them. This CDR3 has 13 residues. The CDR3 protein is CASSVFVRDEQYF. The CDR3 DNA follows: TGTGCCAGCAGCGTATTCGTCAGGGACGAGCAGTACTTC.

Here the CDR3 DNA reads TGTGCCAGCAGTCCTAACAGGGTACGCAATGAGCAGTTCTTC. Translated, it gives CASSPNRVRNEQFF. The chain recombines TRBV28 with TRBJ2-1; maybe TRBD1 (6 bases). Germline CDR1 is MDHEN and CDR2 is SYDVKM. Trimming shortened V by 5 bases and J by 6 bases, and 14 bases separated the two germline ends. The CDR3 loop spans 14 amino acids. The whole variable domain, filled in from reference TRBV28 and TRBJ2-1, reads DVKVTQSSRYLVKRTGEKVFLECVQDMDHENMFWYRQDPGLGLRLIYFSYDVKMKEKGDIPEGYSVSREKKERFSLILESASTNQTSMYLCASSPNRVRNEQFFGPGTRLTVL.

V and J are TRBV11-2 and TRBJ2-3; 9 nucleotides align to TRBD2. Germline V gene sequence: CDR1 SGHAT, CDR2 FQNNGV. This CDR3 spans 16 amino acids. With V trimmed by 1 base and J by 5 bases, 7 bases remained unmatched. The CDR3 reads CASSLVLASGIDTQYF. CDR3 DNA: TGTGCCAGCAGCTTAGTACTGGCTAGCGGGATAGATACGCAGTATTTT.

The V gene is TRBV28, the J gene TRBJ2-1; 8 bases are shared with TRBD1. This CDR3 has 15 amino acids. Germline V gene lookup returns CDR1 MDHEN and CDR2 SYDVKM. V shed 7 bases, J shed 5 bases, and the junction held 10 bases outside the gene matches. DNA of the CDR3: TGTGCCAGCAATCGGCCCGGGACAGGCAACAATGAGCAGTTCTTC. It yields the protein CASNRPGTGNNEQFF.

The rearrangement links TRBV7-9 to TRBJ1-4, with 8 bases aligning to TRBD1. In germline, CDR1 is SEHNR, CDR2 FQNEAQ (reference sequence). The CDR3 sequence is 14 residues long. V gave up 2 bases and J gave up 6 bases; unmatched junction bases: 2. The CDR3 DNA reads as TGTGCCAGCAGCTTACAGGGGGCTCATGAAAAACTGTTTTTT. Amino acid sequence: CASSLQGAHEKLFF.

The rearrangement uses TRBV9 and TRBJ2-3, with 7 bases lining up with TRBD2. In germline, CDR1 is SGDLS, CDR2 YYNGEE. The CDR3 runs 16 residues. V lost 1 base and J lost 0; bases outside the gene matches: 5. For the CDR3, the DNA is TGTGCCAGCAGCGTACTGGGGGGGTCTAGCACAGATACGCAGTATTTT. Translating it yields CASSVLGGSSTDTQYF.

V and J are TRBV7-6 and TRBJ2-3; 8 positions agree with TRBD2. V was pared by 4 bases and J by 4 bases, with 10 bases of the junction left unmatched. In germline, CDR1 is SGHVS, CDR2 FNYEAQ. This CDR3 comprises 16 residues. The CDR3 DNA reads TGTGCCAGCAGCTCCACTAGCGGACCTTTTGCAGATACGCAGTATTTT. Translated, it gives CASSSTSGPFADTQYF.

The chain couples TRBV29-1 to TRBJ2-7; 9 bases fit TRBD2. Trimming cost V 6 bases and J 0 bases; bases outside gene matches: 3. Germline loops: CDR1 SQVTM, CDR2 ANQGSEA. CDR3 size: 13 residues. CDR3 DNA: TGCAGCGTCTGTAGCGGGAGCTCCTACGAGCAGTACTTC. Its protein product is CSVCSGSSYEQYF.

V usage is TRBV27 and J usage is TRBJ1-5; TRBD1 is a possible D gene (6 bases). Germline values: CDR1 MNHEY, CDR2 SMNVEV (reference sequence). The CDR3 has 13 amino acids. The V and J ends lost 5 bases and 2 bases respectively, with 7 bases between them. CDR3 nucleotides: TGTGCCAGCAGTGCAGGGGGCAATCAGCCCCAGCATTTT. It codes for CASSAGGNQPQHF.

The CDR3 loop reads CASSLGHYSGNTIYF. The CDR3 bases are TGTGCCAGCAGCTTGGGACACTACTCTGGAAACACCATATATTTT. The V and J genes are TRBV5-6 and TRBJ1-3; D not resolved. The length of the CDR3 is 15 residues. The germline V and J ends were trimmed by 0 bases and 0 bases, with 7 bases remaining between them. Looked up from germline, CDR1 is SGHDT and CDR2 is YYEEEE.

The V and J genes are TRBV2 and TRBJ2-3; weak D call: TRBD2 (5 bases). The CDR3 loop spans 15 amino acids. The ends were cut back, 1 base at V and 6 bases at J, with 14 bases in the middle. CDR1 is SNHLY and CDR2 is FYNNEI in the germline V gene. CDR3 sequence reads: CASSEEEGVMDTQYF. CDR3 in DNA: TGTGCCAGCAGTGAAGAAGAGGGAGTAATGGATACGCAGTATTTT.

The chain joins TRBV5-1 to TRBJ2-7; D perhaps matches TRBD2 (6 bases). V lost 4 bases and J 0 bases, leaving 8 bases between the germline ends. This CDR3 is built from 13 residues. Germline CDR1 SGHRS, CDR2 YFSETQ. CDR3 sequence: CASSTGDSYEQYF. The CDR3 nucleotides are TGCGCCAGCAGCACGGGGGACTCCTACGAGCAGTACTTC.

The gene calls are TRBV15 and TRBJ2-7, with unresolved D. V lost 0 bases and J 4 bases, leaving 10 bases between the germline ends. CDR3 length equals 14 residues. Looked up from germline, CDR1 is LNHNV and CDR2 is YYDKDF (reference sequence). For the CDR3, the DNA is TGTGCCACCAGCAGAGAACGAGGCGGATACGAGCAGTACTTC. Protein sequence: CATSRERGGYEQYF.

The J gene is TRBJ1-1, the V gene TRBV9, with 9 bases that match TRBD1. V shed 2 bases and J 1 base; nucleotides not matched to a gene: 3. The germline V gene encodes CDR1 SGDLS and CDR2 YYNGEE. The CDR3 runs to 15 residues. CDR3 loop: CASSVGTGKNTEAFF. The DNA of the CDR3 is TGTGCCAGCAGCGTCGGGACAGGGAAGAACACTGAAGCTTTCTTT.

The chain couples TRBV19 to TRBJ2-7; 10 bases match TRBD1. Trimming took 8 bases from V and 5 from J; bases not matched to a gene: 9. The CDR3 covers 14 residues. The germline gives CDR1 LNHDA, CDR2 SQIVND (reference sequence). In DNA form, the CDR3 reads TGTGCCAGTCGATTCCGGGACAGGGGCCACGAGCAGTACTTC. Translated: CASRFRDRGHEQYF.

The chain uses TRBV14 and TRBJ2-7; 8 positions agree with TRBD2. The length of the CDR3 is 14 residues. Germline-derived CDR1 and CDR2 are SGHDN and FVKESK. After removal of 4 bases from V and 2 bases from J, the junction contained 4 bases not matched to a gene. CDR3 coding DNA: TGTGCCAGCAGCCTTAGCGGGACCACCTACGAGCAGTACTTC. Amino acid sequence: CASSLSGTTYEQYF.

The chain has TRBV13 and TRBJ2-1; the D call may be TRBD1 or TRBD2 (5 bases each). Germline-derived CDR1 and CDR2 are PRHDT and FYEKMQ (reference sequence). The V gene lost 7 bases and the J gene lost 0 bases, with 16 bases spanning the gap. This CDR3 contains 16 residues. DNA for the CDR3: TGTGCCAGCACCTCCCCCGGGACCGGCTCCTACAATGAGCAGTTCTTC. This translates into CASTSPGTGSYNEQFF. Supplemented by reference TRBV13 and TRBJ2-1, the full variable domain reads AAGVIQSPRHLIKEKRETATLKCYPIPRHDTVYWYQQGPGQDPQFLISFYEKMQSDKGSIPDRFSAQQFSDYHSELNMSSLELGDSALYFCASTSPGTGSYNEQFFGPGTRLTVL.

The CDR3 region has the DNA TGTGCCAGCAAGCAAGGACAGGGAGAGGGCAATCAGCCCCAGCATTTT. Protein sequence: CASKQGQGEGNQPQHF. The chain employs TRBV7-3 and TRBJ1-5; TRBD1 matches at 8 bases. The CDR3 sequence is 16 residues long. The V gene end was trimmed by 7 bases and the J gene end by 2 bases; junction bases not matched to a gene: 10. CDR1 and CDR2 from the germline V gene are SGHTA and FQGTGA.

V and J are TRBV28 and TRBJ1-1, with D maybe TRBD1 (6 bases). Germline V gene lookup returns CDR1 MDHEN and CDR2 SYDVKM. The length of the CDR3 is 14 residues. V was cut by 5 bases and J by 7 bases, with 17 bases left in between. The CDR3 loop is CASSRRSDRLEAFF. DNA of the CDR3: TGTGCCAGCAGTCGACGTTCGGACAGACTTGAAGCTTTCTTT.

The rearrangement links TRBV29-1 to TRBJ2-7, with TRBD2 identical over 8 bases. CDR1 and CDR2 from the germline V gene are SQVTM and ANQGSEA. The CDR3 sequence is 13 residues long. V dropped 7 bases and J dropped 2; count of bases not matched to a gene: 7. Written as DNA, the CDR3 is TGCAGCGCCATGCGGGAGGCCGCCTACGAGCAGTACTTC. It is translated as CSAMREAAYEQYF.

The rearrangement links TRBV15 to TRBJ2-1; unclear D gene. This CDR3 spans 11 amino acids. CDR1 is LNHNV and CDR2 is YYDKDF in the germline V gene (reference sequence). Trimming pared 9 bases from V and 5 bases from J, leaving 8 bases between. CDR3 sequence reads: CATQSDNEQFF. Written as DNA, the CDR3 is TGTGCCACACAATCAGACAATGAGCAGTTCTTC. The full variable domain, its missing parts supplied by reference TRBV15 and TRBJ2-1, is DAMVIQNPRYQVTQFGKPVTLSCSQTLNHNVMYWYQQKSSQAPKLLFHYYDKDFNNEADTPDNFQSRRPNTSFCFLDIRSPGLGDTAMYLCATQSDNEQFFGPGTRLTVL.

The CDR3: CSAGAGGVGTQYF. DNA for the CDR3: TGCAGTGCGGGGGCGGGAGGGGTCGGTACGCAGTATTTT. This chain links TRBV29-1 with TRBJ2-3; 9 bases fit TRBD2. Per the germline V gene, CDR1 is SQVTM and CDR2 is ANQGSEA. This CDR3 has 13 amino acids.

The CDR3 DNA follows: TGTGCCAGCAGTGACTTCGACAGGTTCGCTGAAGCTTTCTTT. This translates into CASSDFDRFAEAFF. The chain couples TRBV2 to TRBJ1-1, with a possible D match to TRBD1 (6 bases). The CDR3 runs to 14 residues. The germline gives CDR1 SNHLY, CDR2 FYNNEI. Trimming removed 3 bases from V and 6 bases from J, with 14 bases in between.

This chain links TRBV28 with TRBJ1-5; possible D gene TRBD1, 5 bases. V was shortened by 7 bases and J by 6 bases, with 19 bases between the two germline ends. Germline values: CDR1 MDHEN, CDR2 SYDVKM. The CDR3 consists of 15 residues. The CDR3 nucleotides read TGTGCCAGCATTCGTGGGGATACAGGAGCTCAGCCCCAGCATTTT. Protein sequence: CASIRGDTGAQPQHF.